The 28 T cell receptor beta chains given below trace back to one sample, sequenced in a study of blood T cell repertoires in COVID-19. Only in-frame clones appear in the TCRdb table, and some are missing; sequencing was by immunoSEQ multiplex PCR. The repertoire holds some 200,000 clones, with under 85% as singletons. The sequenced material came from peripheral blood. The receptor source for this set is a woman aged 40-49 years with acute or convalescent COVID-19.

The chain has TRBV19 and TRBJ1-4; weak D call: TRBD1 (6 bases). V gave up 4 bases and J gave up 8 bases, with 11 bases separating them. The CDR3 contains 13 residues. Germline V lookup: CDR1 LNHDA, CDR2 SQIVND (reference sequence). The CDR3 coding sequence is TGTGCCAGTAGTAACAGGGAGCGAGAAAAACTGTTTTTT. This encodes CASSNREREKLFF.

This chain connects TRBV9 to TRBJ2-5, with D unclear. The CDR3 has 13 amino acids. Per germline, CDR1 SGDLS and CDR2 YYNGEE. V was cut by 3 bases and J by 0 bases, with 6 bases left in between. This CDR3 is CASSGNYQETQYF. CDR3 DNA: TGTGCCAGCAGCGGAAACTACCAAGAGACCCAGTACTTC.

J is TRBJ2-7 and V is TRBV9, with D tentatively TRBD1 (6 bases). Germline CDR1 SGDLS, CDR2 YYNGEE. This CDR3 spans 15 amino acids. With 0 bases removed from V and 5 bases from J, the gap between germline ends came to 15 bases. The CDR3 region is CASSVGQGSVDEQYF. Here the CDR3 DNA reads TGTGCCAGCAGCGTAGGGCAGGGGAGTGTCGACGAGCAGTACTTC.

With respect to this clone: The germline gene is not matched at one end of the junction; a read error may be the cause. For the CDR3, the DNA is TGTGCCAGCAGCTCTAGCGGGGGGGACTACGAGCAGCACTTC. This translates into CASSSSGGDYEQHF. The chain links TRBV13 to TRBJ2-7; the match to TRBD2 covers 12 bases. The CDR3 spans 14 residues. The germline V gene has CDR1 PRHDT and CDR2 FYEKMQ (reference sequence).

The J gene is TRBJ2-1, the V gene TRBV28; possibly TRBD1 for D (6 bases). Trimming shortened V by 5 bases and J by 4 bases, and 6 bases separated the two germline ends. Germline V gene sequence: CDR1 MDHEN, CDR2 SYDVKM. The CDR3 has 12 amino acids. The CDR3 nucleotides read TGTGCCAGCAGTCAGGGGTACAATGAGCAGTTCTTC. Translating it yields CASSQGYNEQFF.

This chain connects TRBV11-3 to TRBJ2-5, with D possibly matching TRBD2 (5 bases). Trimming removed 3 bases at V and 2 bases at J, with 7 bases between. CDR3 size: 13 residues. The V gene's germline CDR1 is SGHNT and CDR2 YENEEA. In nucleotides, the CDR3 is TGTGCCAGCAGCTTTGACTATCAAGAGACCCAGTACTTC. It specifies CASSFDYQETQYF.

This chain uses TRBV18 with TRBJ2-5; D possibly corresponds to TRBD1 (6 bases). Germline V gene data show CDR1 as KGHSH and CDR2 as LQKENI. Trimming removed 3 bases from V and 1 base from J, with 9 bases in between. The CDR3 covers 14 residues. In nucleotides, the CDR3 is TGTGCCAGCTCACCTCAGGGGACCCAAGAGACCCAGTACTTC. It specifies CASSPQGTQETQYF. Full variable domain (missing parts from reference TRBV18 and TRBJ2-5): NAGVMQNPRHLVRRRGQEARLRCSPMKGHSHVYWYRQLPEEGLKFMVYLQKENIIDESGMPKERFSAEFPKEGPSILRIQQVVRGDSAAYFCASSPQGTQETQYFGPGTRLLVL.

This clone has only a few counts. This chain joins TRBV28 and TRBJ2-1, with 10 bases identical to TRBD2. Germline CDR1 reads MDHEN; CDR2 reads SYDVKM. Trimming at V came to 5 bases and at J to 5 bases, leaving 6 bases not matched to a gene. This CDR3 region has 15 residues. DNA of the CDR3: TGTGCCAGCAGTCCCTGGACTAGCGGTAACAATGAGCAGTTCTTC. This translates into CASSPWTSGNNEQFF.

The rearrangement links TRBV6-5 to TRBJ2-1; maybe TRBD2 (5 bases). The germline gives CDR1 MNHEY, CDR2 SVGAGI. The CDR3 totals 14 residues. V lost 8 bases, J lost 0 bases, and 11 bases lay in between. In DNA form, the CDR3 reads TGTGCCAGCCTTCTAGCTAGCTCCTACAATGAGCAGTTCTTC. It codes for CASLLASSYNEQFF.

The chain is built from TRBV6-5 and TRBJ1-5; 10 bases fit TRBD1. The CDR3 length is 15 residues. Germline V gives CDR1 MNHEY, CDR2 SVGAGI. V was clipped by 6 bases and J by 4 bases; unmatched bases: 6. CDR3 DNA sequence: TGTGCCAGCAGCCTGGGACAGGGGCTTAATCAGCCCCAGCATTTT. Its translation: CASSLGQGLNQPQHF.

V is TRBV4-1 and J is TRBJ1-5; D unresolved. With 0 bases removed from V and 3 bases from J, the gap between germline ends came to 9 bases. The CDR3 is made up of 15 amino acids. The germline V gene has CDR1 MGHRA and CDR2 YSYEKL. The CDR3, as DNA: TGCGCCAGCAGCCAAGAGGGCAGGCTCAATCAGCCCCAGCATTTT. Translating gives CASSQEGRLNQPQHF.

The CDR3: CASSLQGNNEQFF. In DNA, the CDR3 is TGTGCCAGCAGCCTACAGGGAAACAATGAGCAGTTCTTC. V usage is TRBV27 and J usage is TRBJ2-1; the D gene is possibly TRBD1 (6 bases). The germline V gene encodes CDR1 MNHEY and CDR2 SMNVEV (reference sequence). V was pared by 6 bases and J by 5 bases, with 11 bases between. The CDR3 runs to 13 residues.

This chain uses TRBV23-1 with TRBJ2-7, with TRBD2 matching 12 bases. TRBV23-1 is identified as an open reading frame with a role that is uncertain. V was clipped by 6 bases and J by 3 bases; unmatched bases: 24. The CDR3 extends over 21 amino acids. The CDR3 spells CASSVTKRPQGGTSGCYEQYF. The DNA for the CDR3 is TGCGCCAGCAGCGTGACCAAAAGGCCTCAAGGGGGGACTAGCGGGTGCTACGAGCAGTACTTC.

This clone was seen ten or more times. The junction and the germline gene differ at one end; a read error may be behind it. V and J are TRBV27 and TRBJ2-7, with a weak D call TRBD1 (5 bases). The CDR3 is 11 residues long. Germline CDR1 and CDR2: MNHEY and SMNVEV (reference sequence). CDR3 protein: CASSLTTERDF. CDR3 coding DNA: TGTGCCAGCAGTCTTACGACAGAAAGGGACTTC.

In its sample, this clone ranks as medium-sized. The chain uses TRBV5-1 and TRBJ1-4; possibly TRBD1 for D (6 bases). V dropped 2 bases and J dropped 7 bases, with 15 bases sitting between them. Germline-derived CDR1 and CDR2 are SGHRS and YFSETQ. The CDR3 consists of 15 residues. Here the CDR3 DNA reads TGCGCCAGCAGCTTTCAGGGGAGCCGGGGTGAAAAACTGTTTTTT. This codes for CASSFQGSRGEKLFF. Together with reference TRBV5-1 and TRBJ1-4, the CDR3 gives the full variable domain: KAGVTQTPRYLIKTRGQQVTLSCSPISGHRSVSWYQQTPGQGLQFLFEYFSETQRNKGNFPGRFSGRQFSNSRSEMNVSTLELGDSALYLCASSFQGSRGEKLFFGSGTQLSVL.

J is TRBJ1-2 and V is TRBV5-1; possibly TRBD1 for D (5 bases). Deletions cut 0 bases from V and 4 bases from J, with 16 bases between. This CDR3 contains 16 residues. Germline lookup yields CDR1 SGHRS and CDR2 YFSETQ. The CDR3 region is CASSLASGGVGYGYTF. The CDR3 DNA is TGCGCCAGCAGCTTGGCCAGCGGGGGAGTAGGCTATGGCTACACCTTC.

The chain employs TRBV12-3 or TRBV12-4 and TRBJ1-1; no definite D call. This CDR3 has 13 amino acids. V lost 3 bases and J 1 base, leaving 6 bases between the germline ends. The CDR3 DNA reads TGTGCCAGCAGTTTGCAGGCGAACACTGAAGCTTTCTTT. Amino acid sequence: CASSLQANTEAFF.

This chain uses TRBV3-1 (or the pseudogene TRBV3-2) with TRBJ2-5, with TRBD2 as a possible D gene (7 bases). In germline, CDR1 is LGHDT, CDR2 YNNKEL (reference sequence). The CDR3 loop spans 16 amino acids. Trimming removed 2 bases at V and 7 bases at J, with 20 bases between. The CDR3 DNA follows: TGTGCCAGCAGCCAAACCTCCCTAGGGAGGGGGGGGACCCAGTACTTC. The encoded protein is CASSQTSLGRGGTQYF.

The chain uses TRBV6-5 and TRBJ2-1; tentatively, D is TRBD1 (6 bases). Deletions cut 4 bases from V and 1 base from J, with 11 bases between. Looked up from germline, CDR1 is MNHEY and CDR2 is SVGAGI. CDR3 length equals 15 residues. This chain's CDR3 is CASSLTGPSYNEQFF. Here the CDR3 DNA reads TGTGCCAGCAGTTTAACAGGGCCTTCCTACAATGAGCAGTTCTTC.

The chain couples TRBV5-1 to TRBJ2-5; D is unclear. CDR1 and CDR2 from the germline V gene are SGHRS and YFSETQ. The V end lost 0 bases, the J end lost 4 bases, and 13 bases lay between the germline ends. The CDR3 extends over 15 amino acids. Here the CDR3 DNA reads TGCGCCAGCAGCTTGGGACAAGTAGAATCAGAGACCCAGTACTTC. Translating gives CASSLGQVESETQYF.

CDR3 sequence reads: CASSLMTGQNSPLHF. DNA of the CDR3: TGTGCCAGCAGCCTAATGACTGGTCAAAATTCACCCCTCCACTTT. The chain recombines TRBV7-9 with TRBJ1-6; unclear D gene. Germline V lookup: CDR1 SEHNR, CDR2 FQNEAQ (reference sequence). The CDR3 contains 15 residues. The V end was cut by 5 bases, the J end by 7 bases, with 15 bases between. Full variable domain (missing parts from reference TRBV7-9 and TRBJ1-6): DTGVSQNPRHKITKRGQNVTFRCDPISEHNRLYWYRQTLGQGPEFLTYFQNEAQLEKSRLLSDRFSAERPKGSFSTLEIQRTEQGDSAMYLCASSLMTGQNSPLHFGNGTRLTVT.

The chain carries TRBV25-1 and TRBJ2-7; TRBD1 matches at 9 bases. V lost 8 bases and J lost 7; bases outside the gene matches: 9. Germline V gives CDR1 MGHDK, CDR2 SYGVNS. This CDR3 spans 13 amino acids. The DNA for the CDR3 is TGTGCCAGCCGGGGACAGGGTTCGTTTGAGCAGTACTTC. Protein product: CASRGQGSFEQYF.

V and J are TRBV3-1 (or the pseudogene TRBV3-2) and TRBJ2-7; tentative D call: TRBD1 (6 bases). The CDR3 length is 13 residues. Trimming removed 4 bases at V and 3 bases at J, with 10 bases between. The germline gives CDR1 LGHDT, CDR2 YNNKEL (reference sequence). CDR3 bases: TGTGCCAGCAGCCCGGACAGTTACTACGAGCAGTACTTC. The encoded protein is CASSPDSYYEQYF.

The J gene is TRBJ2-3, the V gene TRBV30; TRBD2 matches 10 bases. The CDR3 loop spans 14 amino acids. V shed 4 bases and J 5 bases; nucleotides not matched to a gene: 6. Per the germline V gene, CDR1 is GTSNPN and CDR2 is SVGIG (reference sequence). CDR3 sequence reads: CAWNQRGGRDTQYF. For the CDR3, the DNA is TGTGCCTGGAATCAGCGGGGGGGCCGAGATACGCAGTATTTT.

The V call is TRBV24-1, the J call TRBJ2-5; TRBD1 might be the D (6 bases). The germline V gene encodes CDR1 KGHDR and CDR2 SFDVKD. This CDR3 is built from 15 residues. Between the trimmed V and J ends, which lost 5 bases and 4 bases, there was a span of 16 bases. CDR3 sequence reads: CATSATGRGGETQYF. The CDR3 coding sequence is TGTGCCACCAGTGCGACAGGTCGCGGAGGAGAGACCCAGTACTTC.

CDR3 region: CASSQKRDGSYNEQFF. As DNA, the CDR3 is TGTGCCAGCAGCCAAAAGCGGGACGGCTCCTACAATGAGCAGTTCTTC. The V call is TRBV4-2, the J call TRBJ2-1; TRBD2 aligns across 7 bases. The CDR3 has 16 residues. Trimming cost V 2 bases and J 0 bases; bases outside gene matches: 4. CDR1 LGHNA and CDR2 YNFKEQ come from the germline V gene.

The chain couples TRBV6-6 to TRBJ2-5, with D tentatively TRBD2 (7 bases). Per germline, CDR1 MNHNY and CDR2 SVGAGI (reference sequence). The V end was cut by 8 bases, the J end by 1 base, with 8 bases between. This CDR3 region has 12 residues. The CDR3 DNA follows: TGTGCCAGCGGGGGGGCCCAAGAGACCCAGTACTTC. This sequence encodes CASGGAQETQYF.

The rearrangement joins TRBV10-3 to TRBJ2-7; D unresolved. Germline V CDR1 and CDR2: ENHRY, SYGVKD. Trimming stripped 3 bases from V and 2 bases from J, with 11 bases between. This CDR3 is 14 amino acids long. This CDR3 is CAISEAGGPYEQYF. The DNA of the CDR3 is TGTGCCATCAGTGAAGCAGGTGGGCCCTACGAGCAGTACTTC.